The 3 T cell receptor beta chains listed next were all sequenced from one sample in a study of blood T cells in healthy people across ages. The second PCR ran roughly 6 to 11 cycles with a sample-barcoded 5' primer and J-beta primers. Using its own MiXCR run on the 5' RACE reads, TCRdb lists one record per CDR3 protein. The sample carries almost 1 million distinct CDR3 sequences, approximately 50% recorded once. The specimen sequenced was blood. These receptors all stem from a woman aged 55-69 years in good health.

This clonotype was seen a few times. The J gene is TRBJ2-5, the V gene TRBV2; D possibly corresponds to TRBD1 (5 bases). The CDR3 is 13 amino acids. The V end was cut by 8 bases, the J end by 1 base, with 11 bases between. Germline loops: CDR1 SNHLY, CDR2 FYNNEI. The CDR3 protein is CASCWGLQETQYF. In nucleotides, the CDR3 is TGTGCCAGCTGCTGGGGCCTCCAAGAGACCCAGTACTTC.

The chain recombines TRBV20-1 with TRBJ2-5; D tentatively reads TRBD1 or TRBD2 (5 bases each). This CDR3 spans 14 amino acids. Germline V gene data show CDR1 as DFQATT and CDR2 as SNEGSKA (reference sequence). The V and J ends lost 6 bases and 1 base respectively, with 15 bases between them. In nucleotides, the CDR3 is TGCAGTGCCGGGGCTCCGTTTGGCCAAGAGACCCAGTACTTC. It specifies CSAGAPFGQETQYF.

The V gene is TRBV9, the J gene TRBJ2-3; D gene uncertain. This CDR3 contains 12 residues. From germline, CDR1 is SGDLS and CDR2 YYNGEE. V was cut by 3 bases and J by 5 bases, with 7 bases left in between. The CDR3: CASSGIRDTQYF. The CDR3 DNA reads TGTGCCAGCAGCGGAATAAGAGATACGCAGTATTTT.